This note documents a single T cell receptor beta chain sequence. Its cognate antigen is unknown. It was with a sample-barcoded 5' primer and a J-beta primer mix that a second PCR of roughly 7 to 12 cycles was run. A tag from a template-switch adaptor with 12 random nucleotides marked each cDNA molecule. MiXCR, applied by TCRdb to the 5' RACE reads, yields one record per CDR3 protein. The data hold some 640,000 distinct CDR3 sequences, with 45% to 50% observed a single time. CDR1 and CDR2 from the germline V gene are SGHDT and YYEEEE. The CDR3 loop spans 14 amino acids. V was cut by 2 bases and J by 3 bases, with 12 bases left in between. The data belong to a study of blood T cells in healthy people across ages. Donors gave around 10 milliliters of peripheral blood apiece. Overall study findings and caveats: Among long-lived donors, naive CD4+ cells were more numerous and diversity higher than in aged donors.

J is TRBJ2-7 and V is TRBV5-6, with TRBD2 as a possible D gene (5 bases). This TCR was recovered from a woman aged 60-75 years in good health. Sequencing input: blood. This CDR3 is CASSFLGDNYEQYF. In nucleotides, the CDR3 is TGTGCCAGCAGCTTCTTGGGAGATAACTACGAGCAGTACTTC.